This T cell receptor (beta chain) was profiled in a study of CD8 T cells in ankylosing spondylitis. Study-wide findings and caveats: As reported, disease-linked clones showed significant enrichment in matched ankylosing spondylitis synovial fluid. Some of these motif variants have turned up before, in reports on reactive arthritis synovial fluid and blood.

On this clonotype: Its cognate antigen is unknown.

Each TCR beta library was made by quantitative 5'-RACE that incorporated molecular barcodes. TCRdb processed the 5' RACE reads anew with MiXCR; each CDR3 protein has one entry. The data contain 200,000 or so distinct CDR3 sequences, around 13% of them singletons. The CDR3 has 19 amino acids. The V and J ends lost 6 bases and 7 bases, in that order; junction bases with no gene match: 14. The sequenced sample was blood, either unsorted or a sorted T cell fraction (not recorded which). This clonotype was sampled from a female donor with ankylosing spondylitis or in good health (not recorded which). The J gene is TRBJ2-2, the V gene TRBV12-3 or TRBV12-4; 16 bases agree with TRBD2. The CDR3 reads CASRFPPGLAGGGIGELFF. The DNA for the CDR3 is TGTGCCAGCAGATTCCCCCCGGGACTAGCGGGAGGGGGGATCGGGGAGCTGTTTTTT.